This TCR beta chain was recovered during a study of Ad26.COV2.S vaccination and SARS-CoV-2 variants. The germline gives CDR1 SNHLY, CDR2 FYNNEI. The CDR3 loop spans 13 amino acids. The V gene lost 1 base and the J gene lost 7 bases, with 7 bases spanning the gap. Assay: immunoSEQ multiplex PCR; the TCRdb copy retains only in-frame clones and omits some. The sample shows approximately 340,000 clones, 92% of them seen only once. As concerns this clone: Its antigen is not identified.

Study results and limitations: Vaccine recipients surpassed placebo recipients in spike-specific TCR breadth. Responses of T cells in total may have been underestimated by the TCR breadth and depth analyses. Vaccine and placebo recipients had similar non-spike TCR breadth. Following vaccination, spike-specific CD8+ and CD4+ T cell responses reportedly exhibited substantial breadth.

This chain links TRBV2 with TRBJ2-2; D not certain. The sequence came from a human donor who had recovered from COVID-19. The specimen was peripheral blood, collected after recovery from COVID-19. In nucleotides, the CDR3 is TGTGCCAGCAGTGAAGTCTCTGGCGGGGAGCTGTTTTTT. It encodes CASSEVSGGELFF.